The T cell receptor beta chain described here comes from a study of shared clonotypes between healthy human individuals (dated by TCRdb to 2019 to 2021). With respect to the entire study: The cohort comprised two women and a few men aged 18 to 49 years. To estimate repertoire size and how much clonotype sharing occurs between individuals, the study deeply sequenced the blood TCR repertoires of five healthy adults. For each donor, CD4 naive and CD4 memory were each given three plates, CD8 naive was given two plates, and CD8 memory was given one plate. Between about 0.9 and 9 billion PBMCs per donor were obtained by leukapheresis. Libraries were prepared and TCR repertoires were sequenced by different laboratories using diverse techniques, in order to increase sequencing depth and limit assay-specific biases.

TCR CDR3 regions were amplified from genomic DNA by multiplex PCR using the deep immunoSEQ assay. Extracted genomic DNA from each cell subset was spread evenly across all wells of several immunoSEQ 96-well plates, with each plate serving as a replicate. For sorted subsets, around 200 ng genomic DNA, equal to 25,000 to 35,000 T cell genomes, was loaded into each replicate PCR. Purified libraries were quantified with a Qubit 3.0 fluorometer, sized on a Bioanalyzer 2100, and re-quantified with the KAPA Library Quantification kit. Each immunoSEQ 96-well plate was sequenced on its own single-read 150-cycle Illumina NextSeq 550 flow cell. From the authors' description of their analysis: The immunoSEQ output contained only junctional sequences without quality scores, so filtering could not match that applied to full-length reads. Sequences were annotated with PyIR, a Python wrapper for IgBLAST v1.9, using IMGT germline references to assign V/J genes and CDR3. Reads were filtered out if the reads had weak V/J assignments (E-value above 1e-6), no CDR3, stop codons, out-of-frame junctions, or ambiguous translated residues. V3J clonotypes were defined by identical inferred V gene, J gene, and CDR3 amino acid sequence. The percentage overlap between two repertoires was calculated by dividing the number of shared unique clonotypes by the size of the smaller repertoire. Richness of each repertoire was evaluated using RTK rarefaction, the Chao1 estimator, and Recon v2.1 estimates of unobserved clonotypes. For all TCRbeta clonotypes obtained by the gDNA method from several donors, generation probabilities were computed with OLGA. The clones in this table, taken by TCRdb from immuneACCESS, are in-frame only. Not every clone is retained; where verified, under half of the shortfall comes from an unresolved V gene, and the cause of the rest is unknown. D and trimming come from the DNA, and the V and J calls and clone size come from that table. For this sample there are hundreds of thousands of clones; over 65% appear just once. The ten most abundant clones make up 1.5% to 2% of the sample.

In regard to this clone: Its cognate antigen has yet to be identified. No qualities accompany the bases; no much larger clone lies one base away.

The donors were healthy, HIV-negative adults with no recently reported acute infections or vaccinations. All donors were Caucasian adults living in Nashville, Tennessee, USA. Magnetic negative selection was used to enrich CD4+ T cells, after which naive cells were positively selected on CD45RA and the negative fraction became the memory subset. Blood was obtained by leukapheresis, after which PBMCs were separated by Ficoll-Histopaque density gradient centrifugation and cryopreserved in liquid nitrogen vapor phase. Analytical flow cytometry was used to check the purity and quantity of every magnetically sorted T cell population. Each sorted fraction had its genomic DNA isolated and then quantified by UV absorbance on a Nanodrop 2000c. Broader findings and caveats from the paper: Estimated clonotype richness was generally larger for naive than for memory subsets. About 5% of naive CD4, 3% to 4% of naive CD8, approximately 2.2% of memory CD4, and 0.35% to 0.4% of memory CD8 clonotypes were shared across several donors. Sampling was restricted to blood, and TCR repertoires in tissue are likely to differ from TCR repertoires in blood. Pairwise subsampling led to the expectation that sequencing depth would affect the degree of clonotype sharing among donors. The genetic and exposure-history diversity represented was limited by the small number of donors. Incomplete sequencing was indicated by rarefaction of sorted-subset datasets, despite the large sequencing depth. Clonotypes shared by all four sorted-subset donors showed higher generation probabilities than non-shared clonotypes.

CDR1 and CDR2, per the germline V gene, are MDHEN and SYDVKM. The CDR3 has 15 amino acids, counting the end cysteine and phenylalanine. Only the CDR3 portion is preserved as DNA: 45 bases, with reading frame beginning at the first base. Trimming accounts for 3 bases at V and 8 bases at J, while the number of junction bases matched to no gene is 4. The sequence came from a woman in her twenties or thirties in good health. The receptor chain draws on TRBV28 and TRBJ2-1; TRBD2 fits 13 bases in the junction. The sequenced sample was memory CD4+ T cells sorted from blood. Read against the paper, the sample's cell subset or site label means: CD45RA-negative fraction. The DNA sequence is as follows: TGTGCCAGCAGTTTGGGACTAGCGGGATTCTATGAGCAGTTCTTC. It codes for CASSLGLAGFYEQFF.